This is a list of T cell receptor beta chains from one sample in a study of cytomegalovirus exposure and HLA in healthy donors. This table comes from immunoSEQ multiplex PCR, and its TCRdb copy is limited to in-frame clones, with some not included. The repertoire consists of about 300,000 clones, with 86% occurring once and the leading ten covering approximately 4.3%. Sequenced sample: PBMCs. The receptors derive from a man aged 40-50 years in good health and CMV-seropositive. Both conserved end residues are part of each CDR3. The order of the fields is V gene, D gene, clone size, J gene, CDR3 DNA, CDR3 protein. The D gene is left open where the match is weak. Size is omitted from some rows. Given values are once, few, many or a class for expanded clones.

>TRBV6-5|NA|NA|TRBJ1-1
TGTGCCAGCAGCCGCGGGGGCGGGACCCCTGAAGCTTTCTTT
CASSRGGGTPEAFF
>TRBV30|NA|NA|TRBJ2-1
TGTGCCTGGAGTGTACTAGGAGAGGAGCAGTTCTTC
CAWSVLGEEQFF
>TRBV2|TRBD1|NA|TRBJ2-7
TGTGCCAGCAGTTCCGGGACAGGAACCTACGAGCAGTACTTC
CASSSGTGTYEQYF
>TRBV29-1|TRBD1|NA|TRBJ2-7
TGCAGCGGTAGGACAGGCCCTACCTCCTACGAGCAGTACTTC
CSGRTGPTSYEQYF
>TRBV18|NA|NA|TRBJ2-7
TGTGCCAGCTCACCCGTTAGCCGCTACGAGCAGTACTTC
CASSPVSRYEQYF
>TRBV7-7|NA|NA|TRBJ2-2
TGTGCTAGCAGCTTACATAACACCGGGGAGCTGTTTTTT
CASSLHNTGELFF
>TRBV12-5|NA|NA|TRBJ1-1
TGTGCTAGTGCCCCGGGAACCAACACTGAAGCTTTCTTT
CASAPGTNTEAFF
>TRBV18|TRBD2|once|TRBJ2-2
TGTGCCAGCTCACCGCGGACTAGCGGGAACACCGGGGAGCTGTTTTTT
CASSPRTSGNTGELFF
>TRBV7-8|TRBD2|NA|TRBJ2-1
TGTGCCAGCACCCTTGGACTAGCGGGAGGTTACAATGAGCAGTTCTTC
CASTLGLAGGYNEQFF
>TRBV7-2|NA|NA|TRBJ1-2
TGTGCCAGCAGCCAGCAAAAGAGCGGGGGCGCGGGCTACACCTTC
CASSQQKSGGAGYTF
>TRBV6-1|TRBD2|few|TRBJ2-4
TGTGCCAGCAGTTCTTTAGCGGGAAGGGGAAACATTCAGTACTTC
CASSSLAGRGNIQYF
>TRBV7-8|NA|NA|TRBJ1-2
TGTGCCAGCAGCGAGAGTCCTCTCTATGGCTACACCTTC
CASSESPLYGYTF
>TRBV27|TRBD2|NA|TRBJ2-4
TGTGCCAGCAGTTCGGGGACTAGCGGGAGGGCCTCCAAAAACATTCAGTACTTC
CASSSGTSGRASKNIQYF
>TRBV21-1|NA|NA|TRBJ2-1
TGTGCCAGCAGCAAAAAGAGGCAGAAGAACTACAATGAGCAGTTCTTC
CASSKKRQKNYNEQFF
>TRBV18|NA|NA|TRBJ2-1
TGTGCCAGCTCGAGGGACACCGTCTCCTACAATGAGCAGTTCTTC
CASSRDTVSYNEQFF